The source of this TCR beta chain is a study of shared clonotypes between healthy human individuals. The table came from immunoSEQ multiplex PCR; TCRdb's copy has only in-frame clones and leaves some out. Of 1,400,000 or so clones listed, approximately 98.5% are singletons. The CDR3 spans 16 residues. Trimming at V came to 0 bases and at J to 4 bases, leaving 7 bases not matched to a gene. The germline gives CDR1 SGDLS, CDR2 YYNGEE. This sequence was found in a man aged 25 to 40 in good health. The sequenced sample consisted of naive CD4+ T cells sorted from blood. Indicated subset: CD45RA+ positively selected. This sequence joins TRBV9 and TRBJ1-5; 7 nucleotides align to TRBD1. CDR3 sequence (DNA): TGTGCCAGCAGCGTAGGAACAGGGGCGACAAATCAGCCCCAGCATTTT. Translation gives CASSVGTGATNQPQHF. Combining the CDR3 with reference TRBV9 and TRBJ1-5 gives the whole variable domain DSGVTQTPKHLITATGQRVTLRCSPRSGDLSVYWYQQSLDQGLQFLIQYYNGEERAKGNILERFSAQQFPDLHSELNLSSLELGDSALYFCASSVGTGATNQPQHFGDGTRLSIL.